This T cell receptor (beta chain) was obtained from a study of human T cells and chemical hapten exposure. Study-level background: Per-sample variation in TCR yield stemmed mainly from small pooled library volume differences.

Study observations and caveats: The study found that DPC sensitization did not change TCRs above 1 in 1000 frequency.

Separate cDNA molecules received unique molecular identifiers, which the library attached to them. From the 5' RACE reads, TCRdb called clonotypes with MiXCR, one entry per CDR3 protein. The sample yields 110,000 or so distinct CDR3 sequences, more than 15% seen once. This clonotype has a count of ten or more. Antigen unknown. Total RNA was isolated from whole blood that had not been fractionated. J gave up 5 bases and V 2 bases, and 8 bases lay outside the gene matches. The CDR3 is 15 residues long. Germline-derived CDR1 and CDR2 are SQVTM and ANQGSEA. The rearrangement uses TRBV29-1 and TRBJ2-3; 9 bases line up with TRBD2. The receptor was derived from a human donor in good health. CDR3 region: CSVEQSGRTQDTQYF. CDR3 coding DNA: TGCAGCGTTGAACAAAGCGGGAGGACGCAAGATACGCAGTATTTT.